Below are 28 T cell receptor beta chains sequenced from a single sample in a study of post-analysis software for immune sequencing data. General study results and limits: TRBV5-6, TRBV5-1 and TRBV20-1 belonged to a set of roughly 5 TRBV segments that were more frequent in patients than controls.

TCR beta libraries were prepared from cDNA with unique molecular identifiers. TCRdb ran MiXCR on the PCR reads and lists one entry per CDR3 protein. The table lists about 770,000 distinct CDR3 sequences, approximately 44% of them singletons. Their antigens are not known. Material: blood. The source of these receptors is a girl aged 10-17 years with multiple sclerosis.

The CDR3 nucleotides are TGTGCCAGCAGTTTAGCGGTACGCTCCTACGAGCAGTACTTC. Residues: CASSLAVRSYEQYF. The chain joins TRBV12-3 or TRBV12-4 to TRBJ2-7; unclear D gene. V lost 0 bases and J lost 0, with 6 bases in between. CDR3 size: 14 residues.

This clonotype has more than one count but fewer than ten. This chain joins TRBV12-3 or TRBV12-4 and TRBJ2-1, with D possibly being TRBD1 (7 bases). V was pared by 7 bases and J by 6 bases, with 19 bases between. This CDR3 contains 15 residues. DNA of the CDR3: TGTGCCAGCACCCCAGGGGGGCCCACGGTCAATGAGCAGTTCTTC. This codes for CASTPGGPTVNEQFF.

The CDR3 region is CASGNLNEQYF. CDR3 nucleotide sequence: TGTGCCAGCGGGAATCTCAACGAGCAGTACTTC. This chain joins TRBV28 and TRBJ2-5, with D hard to call. The J call may be wrong; the DNA end is better matched by TRBJ2-7. This CDR3 has 11 residues. Germline V gives CDR1 MDHEN, CDR2 SYDVKM.

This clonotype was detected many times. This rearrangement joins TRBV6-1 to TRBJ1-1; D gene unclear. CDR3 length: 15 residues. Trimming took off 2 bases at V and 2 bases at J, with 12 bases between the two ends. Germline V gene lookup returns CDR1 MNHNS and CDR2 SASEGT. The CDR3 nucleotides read TGTGCCAGCAGTGAATGGTTTCAATTAAACACTGAAGCTTTCTTT. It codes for CASSEWFQLNTEAFF.

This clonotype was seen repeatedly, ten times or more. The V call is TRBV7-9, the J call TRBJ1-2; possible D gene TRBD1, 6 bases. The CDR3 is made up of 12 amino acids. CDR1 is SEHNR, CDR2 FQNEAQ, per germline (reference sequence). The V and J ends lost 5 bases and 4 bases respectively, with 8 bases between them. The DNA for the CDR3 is TGTGCCAGCAGCCAGGACAGCTATGGCTACACCTTC. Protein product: CASSQDSYGYTF. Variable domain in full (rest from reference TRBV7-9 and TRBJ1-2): DTGVSQNPRHKITKRGQNVTFRCDPISEHNRLYWYRQTLGQGPEFLTYFQNEAQLEKSRLLSDRFSAERPKGSFSTLEIQRTEQGDSAMYLCASSQDSYGYTFGSGTRLTVV.

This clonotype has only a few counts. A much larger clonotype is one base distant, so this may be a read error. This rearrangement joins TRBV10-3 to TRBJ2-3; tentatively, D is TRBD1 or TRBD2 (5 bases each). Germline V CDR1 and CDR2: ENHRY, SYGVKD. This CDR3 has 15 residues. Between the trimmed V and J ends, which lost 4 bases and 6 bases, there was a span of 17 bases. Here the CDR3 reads CAISAWTGATDTQYF. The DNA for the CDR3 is TGTGCCATCAGTGCGTGGACCGGGGCTACCGATACGCAGTATTTT.

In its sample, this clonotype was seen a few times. CDR3 in DNA: TGTGCCAGCAGCCCCGGGACTAGCGGGACGGGAGATACGCAGTATTTT. Its translation is CASSPGTSGTGDTQYF. The chain has TRBV9 and TRBJ2-3; 13 bases line up with TRBD2. Germline loops: CDR1 SGDLS, CDR2 YYNGEE. This CDR3 has 16 amino acids. V dropped 4 bases and J dropped 5; count of bases not matched to a gene: 7. Filled out from reference TRBV9 and TRBJ2-3, the complete variable domain reads DSGVTQTPKHLITATGQRVTLRCSPRSGDLSVYWYQQSLDQGLQFLIQYYNGEERAKGNILERFSAQQFPDLHSELNLSSLELGDSALYFCASSPGTSGTGDTQYFGPGTRLTVL.

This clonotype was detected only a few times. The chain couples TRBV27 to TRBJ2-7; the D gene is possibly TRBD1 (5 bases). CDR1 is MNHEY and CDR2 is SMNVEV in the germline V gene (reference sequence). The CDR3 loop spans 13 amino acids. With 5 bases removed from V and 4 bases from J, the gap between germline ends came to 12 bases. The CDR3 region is CASSASSGYEQYF. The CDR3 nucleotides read TGTGCCAGCAGTGCAAGCTCAGGGTACGAGCAGTACTTC.

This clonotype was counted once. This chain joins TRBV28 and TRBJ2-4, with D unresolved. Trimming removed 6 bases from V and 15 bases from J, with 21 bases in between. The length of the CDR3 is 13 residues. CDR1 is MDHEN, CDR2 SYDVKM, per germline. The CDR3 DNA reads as TGTGCCAGCAGCCCACGTAACCAGAGGCTGATGTACTTC. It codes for CASSPRNQRLMYF. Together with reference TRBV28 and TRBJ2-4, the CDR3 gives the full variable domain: DVKVTQSSRYLVKRTGEKVFLECVQDMDHENMFWYRQDPGLGLRLIYFSYDVKMKEKGDIPEGYSVSREKKERFSLILESASTNQTSMYLCASSPRNQRLMYFGAGTRLSVL.

The CDR3 protein is CASSFHSSNQPQHF. CDR3 nucleotides: TGTGCCAGCAGTTTTCACAGTAGCAATCAGCCCCAGCATTTT. The chain is built from TRBV28 and TRBJ1-5; D unclear. This CDR3 region has 14 residues. Germline lookup yields CDR1 MDHEN and CDR2 SYDVKM. V lost 3 bases and J 0 bases, leaving 6 bases between the germline ends.

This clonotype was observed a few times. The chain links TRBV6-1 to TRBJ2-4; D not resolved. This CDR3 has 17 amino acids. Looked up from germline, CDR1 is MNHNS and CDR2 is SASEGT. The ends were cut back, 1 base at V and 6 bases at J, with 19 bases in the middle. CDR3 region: CASSEEEWYSTLNIQYF. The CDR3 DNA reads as TGTGCCAGCAGTGAAGAGGAATGGTACAGTACCTTAAACATTCAGTACTTC.

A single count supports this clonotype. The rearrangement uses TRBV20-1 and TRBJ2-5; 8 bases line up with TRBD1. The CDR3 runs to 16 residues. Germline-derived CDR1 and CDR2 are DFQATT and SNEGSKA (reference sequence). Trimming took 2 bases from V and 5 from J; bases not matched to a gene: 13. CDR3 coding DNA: TGCAGTGCTAGAATCTTCGGCAGGGGGCGCGTCGAGACCCAGTACTTC. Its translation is CSARIFGRGRVETQYF.

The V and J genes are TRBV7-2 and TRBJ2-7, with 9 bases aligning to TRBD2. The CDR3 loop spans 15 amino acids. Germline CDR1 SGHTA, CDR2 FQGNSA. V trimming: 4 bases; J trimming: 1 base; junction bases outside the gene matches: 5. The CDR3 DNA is TGTGCCAGCAGCTCCCCTCTAGCGGGATCCTACGAGCAGTACTTC. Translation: CASSSPLAGSYEQYF.

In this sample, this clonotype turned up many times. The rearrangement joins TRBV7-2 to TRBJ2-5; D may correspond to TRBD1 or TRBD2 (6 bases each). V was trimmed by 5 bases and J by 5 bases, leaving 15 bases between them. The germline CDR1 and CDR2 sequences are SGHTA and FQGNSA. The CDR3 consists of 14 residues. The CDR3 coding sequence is TGTGCCAGCAGCCTACAGGGTGGGGGGGAGACCCAGTACTTC. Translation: CASSLQGGGETQYF.

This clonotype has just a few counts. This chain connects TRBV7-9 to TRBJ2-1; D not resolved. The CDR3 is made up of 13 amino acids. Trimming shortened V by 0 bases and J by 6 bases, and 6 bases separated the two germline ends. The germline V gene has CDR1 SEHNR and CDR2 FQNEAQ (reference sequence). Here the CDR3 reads CASSLAAFNEQFF. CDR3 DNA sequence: TGTGCCAGCAGCTTAGCAGCGTTCAATGAGCAGTTCTTC.

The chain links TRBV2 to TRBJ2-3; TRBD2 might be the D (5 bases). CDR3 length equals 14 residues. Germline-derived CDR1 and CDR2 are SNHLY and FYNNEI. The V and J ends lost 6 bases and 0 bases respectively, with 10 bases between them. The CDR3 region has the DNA TGTGCCAGCAGGCGAGGGATCAGCACAGATACGCAGTATTTT. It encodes CASRRGISTDTQYF.

The CDR3 reads CASSFRGGSGIPTRFF. The DNA of the CDR3 is TGTGCCAGCAGCTTCAGGGGGGGTAGCGGGATCCCGACGCGGTTCTTC. The chain joins TRBV12-3 or TRBV12-4 to TRBJ2-1; TRBD2 might be the D (8 bases). V was shortened by 6 bases and J by 15 bases, with 30 bases between the two germline ends. This CDR3 comprises 16 residues.

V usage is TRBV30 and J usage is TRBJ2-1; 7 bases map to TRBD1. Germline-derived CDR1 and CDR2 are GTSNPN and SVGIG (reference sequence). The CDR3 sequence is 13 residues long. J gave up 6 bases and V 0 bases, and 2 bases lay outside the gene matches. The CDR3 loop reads CAWSVDRANEQFF. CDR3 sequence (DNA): TGTGCCTGGAGTGTCGACAGGGCCAATGAGCAGTTCTTC.

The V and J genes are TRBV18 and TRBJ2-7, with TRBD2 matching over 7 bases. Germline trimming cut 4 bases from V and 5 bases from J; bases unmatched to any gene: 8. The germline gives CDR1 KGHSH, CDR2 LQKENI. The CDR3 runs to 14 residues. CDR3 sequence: CASSLSGNGDEQYF. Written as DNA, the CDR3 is TGTGCCAGCTCACTAAGCGGGAATGGGGACGAGCAGTACTTC.

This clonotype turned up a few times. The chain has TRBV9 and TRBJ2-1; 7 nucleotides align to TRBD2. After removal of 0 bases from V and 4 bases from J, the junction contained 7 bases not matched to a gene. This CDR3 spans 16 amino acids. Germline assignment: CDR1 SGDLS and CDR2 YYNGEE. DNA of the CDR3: TGTGCCAGCAGCGTAGGGGGCAGCGGGGTTTACAATGAGCAGTTCTTC. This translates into CASSVGGSGVYNEQFF.

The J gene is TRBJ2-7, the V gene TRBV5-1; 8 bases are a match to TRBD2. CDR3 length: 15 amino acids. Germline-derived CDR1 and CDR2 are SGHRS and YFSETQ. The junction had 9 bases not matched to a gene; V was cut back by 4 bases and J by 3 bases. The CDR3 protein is CASSAGLVAFYEQYF. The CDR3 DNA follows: TGCGCCAGCAGCGCGGGACTAGTGGCGTTCTACGAGCAGTACTTC.

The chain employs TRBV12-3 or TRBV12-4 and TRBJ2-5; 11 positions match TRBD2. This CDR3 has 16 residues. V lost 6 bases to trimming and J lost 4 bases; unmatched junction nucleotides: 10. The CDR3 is CASSLDLSGRGETQYF. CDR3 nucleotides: TGTGCCAGCAGCTTGGACCTTAGCGGGAGGGGAGAGACCCAGTACTTC.

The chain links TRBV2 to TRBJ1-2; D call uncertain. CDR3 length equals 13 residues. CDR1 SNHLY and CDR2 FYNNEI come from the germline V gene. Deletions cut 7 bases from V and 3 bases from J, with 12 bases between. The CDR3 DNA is TGTGCCAGCACGATGGGCAGAGACTATGGCTACACCTTC. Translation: CASTMGRDYGYTF. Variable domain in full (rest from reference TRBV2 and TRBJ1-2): EPEVTQTPSHQVTQMGQEVILRCVPISNHLYFYWYRQILGQKVEFLVSFYNNEISEKSEIFDDQFSVERPDGSNFTLKIRSTKLEDSAMYFCASTMGRDYGYTFGSGTRLTVV.

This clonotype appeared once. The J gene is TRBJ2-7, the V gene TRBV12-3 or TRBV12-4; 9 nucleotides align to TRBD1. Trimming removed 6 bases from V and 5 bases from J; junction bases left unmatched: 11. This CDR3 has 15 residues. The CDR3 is CASSYTGTGWNEQYF. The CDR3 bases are TGTGCCAGCAGCTACACCGGGACAGGGTGGAACGAGCAGTACTTC.

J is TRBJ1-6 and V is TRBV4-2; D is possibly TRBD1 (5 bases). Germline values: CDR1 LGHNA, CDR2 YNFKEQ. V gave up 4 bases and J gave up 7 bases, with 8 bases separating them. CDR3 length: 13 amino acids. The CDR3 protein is CASSLPGNSPLHF. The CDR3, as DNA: TGTGCCAGCAGCCTCCCAGGGAATTCACCCCTCCACTTT.

The CDR3 DNA reads TGCGCCAGCAGCTTGGGCGCGGTCTCCTACAATGAGCAGTACTTC. This codes for CASSLGAVSYNEQYF. The chain uses TRBV5-1 and TRBJ2-1, with D unclear. The DNA matches TRBJ2-7 better at its end, which makes the J call doubtful. The CDR3 contains 15 residues. Germline CDR1 reads SGHRS; CDR2 reads YFSETQ.

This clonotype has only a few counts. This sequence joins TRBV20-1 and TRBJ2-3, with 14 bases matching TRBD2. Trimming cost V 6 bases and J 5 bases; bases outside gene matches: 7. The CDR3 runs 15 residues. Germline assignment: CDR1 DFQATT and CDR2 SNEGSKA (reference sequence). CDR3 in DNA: TGCAGTGCCAACACCGGGACTAGCGGGAGAGATACGCAGTATTTT. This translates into CSANTGTSGRDTQYF.

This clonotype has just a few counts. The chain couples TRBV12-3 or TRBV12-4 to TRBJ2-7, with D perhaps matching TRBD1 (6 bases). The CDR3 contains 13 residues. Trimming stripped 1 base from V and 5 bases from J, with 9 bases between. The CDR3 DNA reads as TGTGCCAGCAGTTTAGGGTCAGGGGACGAGCAGTACTTC. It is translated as CASSLGSGDEQYF.